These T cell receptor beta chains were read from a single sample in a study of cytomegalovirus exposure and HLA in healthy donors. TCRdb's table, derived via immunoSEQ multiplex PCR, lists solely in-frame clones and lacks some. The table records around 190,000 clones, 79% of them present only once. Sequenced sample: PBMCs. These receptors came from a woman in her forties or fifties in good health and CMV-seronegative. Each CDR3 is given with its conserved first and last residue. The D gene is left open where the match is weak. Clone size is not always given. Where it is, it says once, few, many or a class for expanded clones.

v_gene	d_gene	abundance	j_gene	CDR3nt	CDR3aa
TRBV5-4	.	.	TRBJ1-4	TGTGCCAGCAGCCCTGAAGGGGGGGCGGGTGAAAAACTGTTTTTT	CASSPEGGAGEKLFF
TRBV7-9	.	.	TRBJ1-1	TGTGCCAGCCTCCGTTCTGGGGGCGCGGGTGAAGCTTTCTTT	CASLRSGGAGEAFF
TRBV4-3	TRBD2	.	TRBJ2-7	TGCGCCAGCAGCCAAGAGGTCCCCTCTTGGGGCGGGAGCGCCTACGAGCAGTACTTC	CASSQEVPSWGGSAYEQYF
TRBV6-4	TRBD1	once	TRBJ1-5	TGTGCCAGCAGTAAAGACAGGGGAAGGAATCAGCCCCAGCATTTT	CASSKDRGRNQPQHF
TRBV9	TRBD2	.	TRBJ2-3	TGTGCTTCGGGGGCGGGGGGGGGTACAGATACGCAGTATTTT	CASGAGGGTDTQYF
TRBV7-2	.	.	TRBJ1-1	TGTGCCAGCAGCTTTATAGCCAGGGCTACGAACACTGAAGCTTTCTTT	CASSFIARATNTEAFF
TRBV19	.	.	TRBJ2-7	TGTGCCACCCGAGGGTCGCCTTCCTACGAGCAGTACTTC	CATRGSPSYEQYF
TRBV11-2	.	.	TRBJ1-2	TGTGCCAGCAGCTTAGCTCCAGGGCGTGGCTACACCTTC	CASSLAPGRGYTF
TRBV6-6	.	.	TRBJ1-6	TGTGCCAGCAGTTTCACAGGAAATTCACCCCTCCACTTT	CASSFTGNSPLHF
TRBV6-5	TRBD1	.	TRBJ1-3	TGTGCCAGCGGGCGACAGGGAACTGGAAACACCATATATTTT	CASGRQGTGNTIYF
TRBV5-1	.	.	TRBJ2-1	TGCGCCAGCAGCTCTGGGTCTATGGGGCTCGAGCAGTTCTTC	CASSSGSMGLEQFF
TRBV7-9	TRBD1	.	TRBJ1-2	TGTGCCAGCAGTTCCTGGGACGGACAGGTTCGGAACTACGGCTACACCTTC	CASSSWDGQVRNYGYTF
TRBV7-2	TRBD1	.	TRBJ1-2	TGTGCCAGCAGCTTAGCACCGGACAGGTCTGGCTACACCTTC	CASSLAPDRSGYTF
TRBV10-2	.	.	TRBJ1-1	TGCGCCAGCAGCCGTGCATTGAGTGAAGCTTTCTTT	CASSRALSEAFF
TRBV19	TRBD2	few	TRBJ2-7	TGTGCCAGTAGTATCGTTGGGAGGGGCTCCGAGCAGTACTTC	CASSIVGRGSEQYF
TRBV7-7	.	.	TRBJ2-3	TGTGCTAGCAGCCCCGGGGGTACGCAGTATTTT	CASSPGGTQYF